The 5 T cell receptor beta chains reported below all come from one sample, sequenced in a study of blood T cell repertoires in COVID-19. Data came from immunoSEQ multiplex PCR; TCRdb stores just in-frame clones and leaves some out. The sample includes about 70,000 clones, around 85% seen only once; the top ten take around 1.4%. Sequencing was performed on peripheral blood. All receptors come from a woman aged 55-69 years with acute or convalescent COVID-19.

The chain is built from TRBV29-1 and TRBJ1-2; weak D call: TRBD1 (6 bases). V was trimmed by 7 bases and J by 7 bases, leaving 25 bases between them. The CDR3 has 15 residues. Germline lookup yields CDR1 SQVTM and CDR2 ANQGSEA. The CDR3, as DNA: TGCAGCGCCGACGTCCTTCCGGCGGGGGCGGGTGGCTACACCTTC. Amino acid sequence: CSADVLPAGAGGYTF.

The CDR3: CASRRQDPDQPQHF. The CDR3 DNA follows: TGTGCCAGCCGAAGACAGGATCCGGATCAGCCCCAGCATTTT. V usage is TRBV6-5 and J usage is TRBJ1-5; maybe TRBD1 (6 bases). Germline loops: CDR1 MNHEY, CDR2 SVGAGI. V was pared by 8 bases and J by 5 bases, with 16 bases between. The CDR3 consists of 14 residues.

This clone was counted only a few times. This chain links TRBV7-3 with TRBJ2-7, with TRBD2 as a possible D gene (6 bases). V was pared by 6 bases and J by 6 bases, with 15 bases between. Germline lookup yields CDR1 SGHTA and CDR2 FQGTGA. This CDR3 has 13 amino acids. Here the CDR3 DNA reads TGTGCCAGCAGGCGTGCGGGACGCGGCGAGCAGTACTTC. Translating gives CASRRAGRGEQYF.

The genes are TRBV7-2 and TRBJ2-4; D gene ambiguous. The germline gives CDR1 SGHTA, CDR2 FQGNSA. Trimming took 5 bases from V and 9 from J, leaving 8 bases between them. This CDR3 spans 11 amino acids. CDR3 sequence: CASSPPGIQYF. CDR3 bases: TGTGCCAGCAGCCCTCCCGGCATTCAGTACTTC.

V and J are TRBV5-1 and TRBJ1-1; D is perhaps TRBD1 (5 bases). The CDR3 spans 13 residues. Between the trimmed V and J ends, which lost 0 bases and 6 bases, there was a span of 9 bases. The germline V gene encodes CDR1 SGHRS and CDR2 YFSETQ. The CDR3: CASSLGQGPEAFF. The CDR3 nucleotides read TGCGCCAGCAGCTTGGGCCAGGGCCCTGAAGCTTTCTTT.